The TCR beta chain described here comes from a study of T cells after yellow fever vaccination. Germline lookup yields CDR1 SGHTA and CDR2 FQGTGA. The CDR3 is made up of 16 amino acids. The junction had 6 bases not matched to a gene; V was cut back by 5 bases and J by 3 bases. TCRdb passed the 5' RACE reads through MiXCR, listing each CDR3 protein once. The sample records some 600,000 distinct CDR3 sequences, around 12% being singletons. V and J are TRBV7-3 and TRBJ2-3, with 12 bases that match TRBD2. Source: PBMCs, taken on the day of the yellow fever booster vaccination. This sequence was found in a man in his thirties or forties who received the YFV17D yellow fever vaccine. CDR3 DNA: TGTGCCAGCAGCGCATGGACTAGCGGGGCGACAGATACGCAGTATTTT. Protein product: CASSAWTSGATDTQYF.